Below, one T cell receptor beta chain is given with its context. Authors' methods: Amplification of reference gene primers was used by the study to estimate nucleated cell counts. Clones were read by immunoSEQ multiplex PCR, and TCRdb kept only the in-frame ones, dropping some. From that table come the V and J calls and clone size; the DNA was used to work out D and trimming. The data hold roughly 260,000 clones, with approximately 79% observed a single time. This sample was included in a study of blood T cell repertoires in COVID-19. Study in general: The United States, Italy and Spain supplied acute and convalescent COVID-19 samples. PBMCs, B-cell-depleted T cells, or T cells provided the cDNA or gDNA that made up the material.

This CDR3 comprises 14 residues. V gave up 1 base and J gave up 1 base, with 7 bases separating them. The germline V gene encodes CDR1 SGHTA and CDR2 FQGTGA. This sequence originates from a woman aged 40 to 55 with active or convalescent COVID-19. Sequenced: peripheral blood. The chain employs TRBV7-3 and TRBJ2-5; no definite D call. This CDR3 is CASSLRAAQETQYF. The CDR3, as DNA: TGTGCCAGCAGCTTAAGGGCAGCCCAAGAGACCCAGTACTTC.